The rows below give T cell receptor beta chains drawn from one sample of a study of blood T cell repertoires in COVID-19. Measured with immunoSEQ multiplex PCR; TCRdb has only the in-frame clones, and not every one. The top ten hold approximately 33% of the sample, which has nearly 80,000 clones, approximately 78% seen once. Sample: peripheral blood. These receptors all come from a woman aged 65 to 85 with acute or convalescent COVID-19. Both conserved end residues are part of each CDR3.

V gene: TRBV27
J gene: TRBJ1-5
CDR3 protein: CASSLSSDQPQHF

V gene: TRBV27
J gene: TRBJ1-4
CDR3 protein: CASSAVGYRTDNEKLFF

V gene: TRBV3-1/TRBV3-2
J gene: TRBJ1-1
CDR3 protein: CASSQRGMNTEAFF

V gene: TRBV2
J gene: TRBJ2-1
CDR3 protein: CASSGGLAGVRHGEQFF

V gene: TRBV30
J gene: TRBJ2-5
CDR3 protein: CAWSVGLAGDETQYF

V gene: TRBV19
J gene: TRBJ1-4
CDR3 protein: CASQNRVATNEKLFF

V gene: TRBV19
J gene: TRBJ1-1
CDR3 protein: CASSISVNTEAFF

V gene: TRBV7-3
J gene: TRBJ1-1
CDR3 protein: CASSLYGRDTEAFF

V gene: TRBV4-2
J gene: TRBJ2-7
CDR3 protein: CASSNRDPDYEQYF

V gene: TRBV19
J gene: TRBJ1-5
CDR3 protein: CASRRQGFSGEPQHF

V gene: TRBV12-3/TRBV12-4
J gene: TRBJ1-5
CDR3 protein: CASSTIRGAQHF

V gene: TRBV24-1
J gene: TRBJ2-2
CDR3 protein: CATSDEQGAYTGELFF

V gene: TRBV18
J gene: TRBJ2-3
CDR3 protein: CASSPGLAGGDTQYF

V gene: TRBV10-3
J gene: TRBJ2-3
CDR3 protein: CAISTPKTSGHTDTQYF

V gene: TRBV18
J gene: TRBJ1-2
CDR3 protein: CASSPSTGRDGYTF

V gene: TRBV6-2/TRBV6-3
J gene: TRBJ1-2
CDR3 protein: CASSYGGSLYYGYTF

V gene: TRBV7-8
J gene: TRBJ2-1
CDR3 protein: CASSLAARGRGRRDEQFF

V gene: TRBV12-3/TRBV12-4
J gene: TRBJ1-1
CDR3 protein: CASSFRRREAFF

V gene: TRBV14
J gene: TRBJ2-2
CDR3 protein: CASSQENWEGHRLGGELFF

V gene: TRBV19
J gene: TRBJ1-1
CDR3 protein: CASSQGHKNTEAFF

V gene: TRBV5-1
J gene: TRBJ2-3
CDR3 protein: CASSLVRSLGAVDTQYF

V gene: TRBV19
J gene: TRBJ2-4
CDR3 protein: CASSRDSKNIQYF

V gene: TRBV9
J gene: TRBJ1-2
CDR3 protein: CASSVEGRGVGYGYTF

V gene: TRBV5-1
J gene: TRBJ2-2
CDR3 protein: CASSLDLAGEETGELFF

V gene: TRBV29-1
J gene: TRBJ1-2
CDR3 protein: CSVDRDSSNYGYTF

V gene: TRBV18
J gene: TRBJ1-6
CDR3 protein: CASSDDRGTLHF

V gene: TRBV14
J gene: TRBJ2-7
CDR3 protein: CASSPLGGTAYEQYF

V gene: TRBV12-3/TRBV12-4
J gene: TRBJ2-5
CDR3 protein: CASGSGSMETQYF

V gene: TRBV29-1
J gene: TRBJ1-2
CDR3 protein: CSAEQGNYGYTF

V gene: TRBV3-1/TRBV3-2
J gene: TRBJ2-3
CDR3 protein: CASSQAGGSRHTRGDTQYF

V gene: TRBV19
J gene: TRBJ1-5
CDR3 protein: CASTTTGYQPQHF

V gene: TRBV10-1
J gene: TRBJ2-7
CDR3 protein: CASSDHRSSYEQYF

V gene: TRBV19
J gene: TRBJ2-3
CDR3 protein: CASTPSGSTDTQYF

V gene: TRBV6-2/TRBV6-3
J gene: TRBJ2-2
CDR3 protein: CASSYRPSGRTGELFF

V gene: TRBV27
J gene: TRBJ1-5
CDR3 protein: CASSSRASRRESNQPQHF

V gene: TRBV11-1
J gene: TRBJ1-1
CDR3 protein: CASSFGTVNMNTEAFF

V gene: TRBV3-1/TRBV3-2
J gene: TRBJ2-7
CDR3 protein: CASSLTSYEQYF

V gene: TRBV24-1
J gene: TRBJ2-5
CDR3 protein: CATSDFKETQYF

V gene: TRBV14
J gene: TRBJ1-1
CDR3 protein: CASSGRPGTEAFF

V gene: TRBV5-4
J gene: TRBJ2-3
CDR3 protein: CASSLYTDTQYF

V gene: TRBV10-3
J gene: TRBJ2-1
CDR3 protein: CAISSSSGRDNEQFF

V gene: TRBV28
J gene: TRBJ1-3
CDR3 protein: CASRTGDSGGNTIYF

V gene: TRBV27
J gene: TRBJ2-7
CDR3 protein: CASRTTGDGPYEQYF

V gene: TRBV5-1
J gene: TRBJ2-3
CDR3 protein: CASSLRGPTDTQYF

V gene: TRBV3-1/TRBV3-2
J gene: TRBJ2-3
CDR3 protein: CASSLSSGRASSTDTQYF

V gene: TRBV7-3
J gene: TRBJ2-2
CDR3 protein: CASSPDYSAGELFF